These T cell receptor beta chains were read from a single sample in a study of graft-versus-host responses after intestinal transplantation. Here immunoSEQ multiplex PCR was the method, and the copy in TCRdb shows in-frame clones only, minus some. The sample includes 80,000 or so clones, around 93% of them seen just once. Specimen: PBMCs, collected 98 days after intestinal transplantation. These receptors were taken from a human patient who received an intestinal transplant, so some T cells may come from the graft donor. The CDR3 runs from the conserved cysteine through the conserved F or W. Fields, in order: D gene, J gene, V gene, clone size, CDR3 protein, CDR3 DNA. A D gene is named only where the DNA matches it firmly. Expanded clones are given a class, and other clones once, few, many or no size at all.

>-|TRBJ1-5|TRBV6-1|-
CASSEATPNQPQHF
TGTGCCAGCAGTGAAGCGACACCGAATCAGCCCCAGCATTTT
>-|TRBJ2-3|TRBV4-2|-
CASSQPPSGLDTQYF
TGTGCCAGCAGCCAACCTCCTTCGGGTTTAGATACGCAGTATTTT
>-|TRBJ1-2|TRBV19|-
CASSEGYYGYTF
TGTGCCAGTAGTGAGGGCTACTATGGCTACACCTTC
>TRBD2|TRBJ2-3|TRBV5-6|-
CASSRGGPGTDTQYF
TGTGCCAGCAGCCGGGGGGGCCCAGGCACAGATACGCAGTATTTT
>-|TRBJ1-3|TRBV5-1|-
CASSLDGYSGNTIYF
TGCGCCAGCAGCTTGGATGGGTACTCTGGAAACACCATATATTTT
>-|TRBJ2-5|TRBV7-6|-
CASSNIPGGAVQETQYF
TGTGCCAGCAGCAATATACCCGGCGGCGCAGTTCAAGAGACCCAGTACTTC
>-|TRBJ2-3|TRBV6-5|once
CASGRAPDTDTQYF
TGTGCCAGCGGCCGGGCCCCTGACACAGATACGCAGTATTTT
>TRBD1|TRBJ1-5|TRBV19|-
CASRDRGEPQHF
TGTGCCAGTAGGGACAGGGGTGAGCCCCAGCATTTT
>-|TRBJ1-1|TRBV6-4|-
CASSEAEGNTEAFF
TGTGCCAGCAGTGAAGCTGAGGGGAACACTGAAGCTTTCTTT
>TRBD2|TRBJ2-3|TRBV13|-
CASSGTLAGVSDTQYF
TGTGCCAGCAGCGGAACACTAGCGGGAGTCTCAGATACGCAGTATTTT
>TRBD1|TRBJ2-3|TRBV11-3|-
CASSAPGQGTDTQYF
TGTGCCAGCAGCGCCCCGGGACAGGGGACAGATACGCAGTATTTT
>-|TRBJ2-4|TRBV6-5|once
CASSYSRVLAKNIQYF
TGTGCCAGCAGTTACTCCCGGGTCCTAGCCAAAAACATTCAGTACTTC
>-|TRBJ2-5|TRBV18|-
CASSPRPQETQYF
TGTGCCAGCTCACCACGCCCCCAAGAGACCCAGTACTTC
>-|TRBJ1-1|TRBV30|once
CAWSVIANTEAFF
TGTGCCTGGAGTGTAATTGCGAACACTGAAGCTTTCTTT
>TRBD2|TRBJ2-3|TRBV2|once
CASSERTRTDTQYF
TGTGCCAGCAGCGAAAGGACTAGAACAGATACGCAGTATTTT
>TRBD1|TRBJ1-5|TRBV4-1|few
CASSLWTGGNQPQHF
TGCGCCAGCAGCCTTTGGACAGGAGGCAATCAGCCCCAGCATTTT
>-|TRBJ1-4|TRBV6-4|-
CASNRTAPYEKLFF
TGTGCCAGCAATCGGACAGCCCCTTATGAAAAACTGTTTTTT
>-|TRBJ2-3|TRBV21-1|-
CASSPHGQGAPRGTDTQYF
TGTGCCAGCAGCCCCCACGGACAGGGGGCGCCTCGTGGCACAGATACGCAGTATTTT
>-|TRBJ2-3|TRBV4-1|-
CASWGGTDTQYF
TGCGCCAGCTGGGGGGGCACAGATACGCAGTATTTT
>-|TRBJ2-5|TRBV9|once
CASSYREVGKTQYF
TGTGCCAGCAGCTACAGGGAGGTCGGAAAGACCCAGTACTTC
>-|TRBJ1-5|TRBV10-1|-
CASRDYRRSLNQPQHF
TGCGCCAGCAGGGATTACAGGCGCTCACTCAATCAGCCCCAGCATTTT
>-|TRBJ1-3|TRBV25-1|-
CASSESGRVSSGNTIYF
TGTGCCAGCAGTGAATCGGGCAGGGTGTCCTCTGGAAACACCATATATTTT
>-|TRBJ2-2|TRBV6-1|-
CASSEVYPTGELFF
TGTGCCAGCAGTGAAGTCTACCCAACCGGGGAGCTGTTTTTT
>-|TRBJ2-2|TRBV11-3|once
CASSLKIGKDGTGELFF
TGTGCCAGCAGCCTCAAAATCGGAAAGGACGGAACCGGGGAGCTGTTTTTT
>-|TRBJ2-2|TRBV5-6|-
CASSLDLHEELFF
TGTGCCAGCAGCTTGGATTTACATGAGGAGCTGTTTTTT
>TRBD1|TRBJ2-4|TRBV5-6|-
CASSFGGWTGVGIQYF
TGTGCCAGCAGCTTTGGTGGCTGGACAGGGGTTGGCATTCAGTACTTC
>TRBD1|TRBJ2-2|TRBV6-8|-
CATPGQPNTGELFF
TGTGCCACCCCGGGACAGCCGAACACCGGGGAGCTGTTTTTT
>-|TRBJ2-2|TRBV19|-
CASSMGAGELFF
TGTGCCAGTAGTATGGGAGCCGGGGAGCTGTTTTTT
>-|TRBJ2-7|TRBV27|-
CKVGGSYEQYF
TGTAAGGTCGGCGGTTCCTACGAGCAGTACTTC
>-|TRBJ2-7|TRBV28|-
CASSLWVGLGAYEQYF
TGTGCCAGCAGTTTATGGGTAGGACTGGGGGCCTACGAGCAGTACTTC
>-|TRBJ2-2|TRBV9|-
CASSDPPQAGADTGELFF
TGTGCCAGCAGCGACCCCCCCCAAGCAGGGGCGGACACCGGGGAGCTGTTTTTT
>-|TRBJ2-5|TRBV14|-
CASSQGFETQYF
TGTGCCAGCAGCCAAGGATTTGAGACCCAGTACTTC
>-|TRBJ2-1|TRBV6-1|-
CASNLPRVPYNEQFF
TGTGCCAGCAACCTCCCACGGGTGCCGTACAATGAGCAGTTCTTC
>TRBD1|TRBJ2-5|TRBV5-1|-
CASSSGTGQETQYF
TGCGCCAGCAGCTCGGGGACAGGTCAAGAGACCCAGTACTTC
>-|TRBJ2-7|TRBV10-2|-
CASSEQSPGVEQYF
TGCGCCAGCAGTGAGCAGTCTCCAGGAGTCGAGCAGTACTTC
>TRBD2|TRBJ2-5|TRBV19|-
CASKSGGETQYF
TGTGCCAGCAAGTCGGGGGGAGAGACCCAGTACTTC